Included here is one T cell receptor beta chain sequence, with context. Its target is unknown. These data belong to a study of T cell responses to AZD1222 COVID-19 vaccine. In the study overall: Second-dose recipients at about 4 or about 12 weeks were treated as one pooled group. Study-wide results and caveats: Nearly half of spike-specific TCRs reportedly target unmutated variant regions. Just 5 to 7 AZD1222 recipients tested seropositive at baseline.

The V gene lost 4 bases and the J gene lost 2 bases, with 2 bases spanning the gap. The length of the CDR3 is 11 residues. CDR1 is SNHLY and CDR2 is FYNNEI in the germline V gene. Sequenced by immunoSEQ multiplex PCR; TCRdb stores in-frame clones only, minus some. This sample carries 130,000 to 150,000 clones, around 88% of them seen once, and the ten largest clones take more than 13%. V usage is TRBV2 and J usage is TRBJ2-5; the D is unclear. This receptor was obtained from an adult in good health. Source: peripheral blood, taken on day 0 of AZD1222 vaccination. DNA for the CDR3: TGTGCCAGCAGTGCTCAAGAGACCCAGTACTTC. Encoded protein: CASSAQETQYF.